This T cell receptor beta chain was profiled in a study of memory CD4+ T cells and cytomegalovirus serostatus. In the study overall: This sample comes from healthy Belgian adults, under 10 CMV seropositive, 24 seronegative. Study conclusions and caveats: Of under 200 reported CMV TCRbeta sequences, under 70 were found in memory CD4+ repertoires. A US-trained random forest predicted CMV serostatus with median AUC around 0.9.

Trimming took off 0 bases at V and 2 bases at J, with 10 bases between the two ends. Germline V gene lookup returns CDR1 SGHTA and CDR2 FQGTGA. The CDR3 has 15 residues. A remark on this clone: Its antigen remains unknown.

Assay: immunoSEQ multiplex PCR; the TCRdb copy retains only in-frame clones and omits some. The sample lists over 65,000 clones, 60% to 85% occurring once. Single viable CD3+CD4+CD8-CD45RO+ cells were sorted as the memory CD4+ T cells. CMV serostatus came from serum IgG against pp150, pp28, p38, p52. This clonotype was obtained from an adult in good health and CMV-seropositive. V is TRBV7-3 and J is TRBJ2-5, with D possibly TRBD1 on 5 matching bases. Sequenced material: memory CD4+ T cells from blood. This CDR3 is CASSLTGQLQETQYF. CDR3 bases: TGTGCCAGCAGCTTAACGGGGCAGCTACAAGAGACCCAGTACTTC.